Listed below are T cell receptor beta chains from one sample, sequenced in a study of Ad26.COV2.S vaccination and SARS-CoV-2 variants. The data were produced by immunoSEQ multiplex PCR, yet TCRdb's version contains in-frame clones alone and is incomplete. This sample has hundreds of thousands of clones, with about 88% found just once. The sample consisted of peripheral blood, taken in a trial of Ad26.COV2.S vaccine versus placebo. Receptors originate from a person aged 18 to 65 who received the Ad26.COV2.S COVID-19 vaccine or a placebo. The CDR3 runs from the conserved cysteine through the conserved F or W. A D gene is named only where the DNA matches it firmly. Only some rows state a clone size, as once, few, many or a class for expanded clones.

J: TRBJ2-7
D: TRBD1
size: -
V: TRBV3-1/TRBV3-2
CDR3: CASSQGDRDYEQYF
DNA: TGTGCCAGCAGCCAAGGGGACAGGGACTACGAGCAGTACTTC

J: TRBJ2-2
D: TRBD1
size: -
V: TRBV6-1
CDR3: CASSEAGTGWSNTGELFF
DNA: TGTGCCAGCAGTGAAGCCGGGACAGGGTGGTCGAACACCGGGGAGCTGTTTTTT

J: TRBJ1-2
D: TRBD1
size: -
V: TRBV5-6
CDR3: CASSNRDRDGYTF
DNA: TGTGCCAGCAGCAACCGGGACAGGGATGGCTACACCTTC

J: TRBJ1-6
D: -
size: once
V: TRBV4-3
CDR3: CASSQEVQGGSPLHF
DNA: TGCGCCAGCAGCCAAGAGGTACAGGGTGGTTCACCCCTCCACTTT

J: TRBJ2-3
D: TRBD1
size: -
V: TRBV5-1
CDR3: CASSLQGAPDTQYF
DNA: TGCGCCAGCAGCTTGCAGGGGGCGCCTGATACGCAGTATTTT

J: TRBJ1-4
D: -
size: many
V: TRBV25-1
CDR3: CASSDSKVGEKLFF
DNA: TGTGCCAGCAGTGATTCGAAAGTAGGTGAAAAACTGTTTTTT

J: TRBJ2-2
D: -
size: -
V: TRBV14
CDR3: CASSPHGVPGSQYSGELFF
DNA: TGTGCCAGCAGCCCTCATGGGGTCCCGGGTTCTCAGTATTCCGGGGAGCTGTTTTTT

J: TRBJ2-5
D: -
size: -
V: TRBV28
CDR3: CASSLGMGGVGTQYF
DNA: TGTGCCAGCAGTTTAGGGATGGGGGGTGTTGGGACCCAGTACTTC

J: TRBJ2-7
D: -
size: -
V: TRBV4-3
CDR3: CASSQDSAGAYEQYF
DNA: TGCGCCAGCAGCCAAGATTCGGCAGGGGCCTACGAGCAGTACTTC

J: TRBJ2-3
D: -
size: -
V: TRBV2
CDR3: CASSELTQGGPDTQYF
DNA: TGTGCCAGCAGTGAACTTACGCAGGGGGGCCCAGATACGCAGTATTTT

J: TRBJ2-1
D: TRBD2
size: -
V: TRBV9
CDR3: CASSPWTSGNEQFF
DNA: TGTGCCAGCAGCCCTTGGACTAGCGGGAATGAGCAGTTCTTC

J: TRBJ2-3
D: -
size: -
V: TRBV4-3
CDR3: CASSQIQGGSDTQYF
DNA: TGCGCCAGCAGCCAAATCCAGGGGGGTTCGGATACGCAGTATTTT

J: TRBJ2-1
D: TRBD2
size: once
V: TRBV6-2/TRBV6-3
CDR3: CASSYSSRVAGYNEQFF
DNA: TGTGCCAGCAGTTACTCGAGTAGAGTAGCGGGGTACAATGAGCAGTTCTTC

J: TRBJ1-1
D: -
size: once
V: TRBV9
CDR3: CASSVAARDTEAFF
DNA: TGTGCCAGCAGCGTAGCGGCCAGGGACACTGAAGCTTTCTTT

J: TRBJ2-3
D: -
size: -
V: TRBV28
CDR3: CASKERAFTDTQYF
DNA: TGTGCCAGCAAAGAGCGGGCTTTCACAGATACGCAGTATTTT

J: TRBJ2-5
D: TRBD2
size: -
V: TRBV5-1
CDR3: CASRLGTSGQETQYF
DNA: TGCGCCAGCAGACTGGGGACTAGCGGACAAGAGACCCAGTACTTC

J: TRBJ1-1
D: TRBD1
size: -
V: TRBV7-9
CDR3: CASSLAGTGGNTEAFF
DNA: TGTGCCAGCAGCTTAGCCGGGACAGGGGGGAACACTGAAGCTTTCTTT

J: TRBJ1-2
D: -
size: -
V: TRBV5-6
CDR3: CASSSTRGDGYTF
DNA: TGTGCCAGCAGCTCTACTCGGGGGGATGGCTACACCTTC

J: TRBJ1-1
D: -
size: -
V: TRBV6-2/TRBV6-3
CDR3: CASSSLGDRTEAFF
DNA: TGTGCCAGCAGTTCGCTCGGTGATCGCACTGAAGCTTTCTTT

J: TRBJ2-1
D: TRBD1
size: few
V: TRBV5-6
CDR3: CASSLNRGLDNEQFF
DNA: TGTGCCAGCAGCTTGAACAGGGGGTTGGACAATGAGCAGTTCTTC

J: TRBJ1-2
D: -
size: -
V: TRBV3-1/TRBV3-2
CDR3: CASSQDVGTPANYGYTF
DNA: TGTGCCAGCAGCCAAGACGTTGGGACCCCAGCTAACTATGGCTACACCTTC

J: TRBJ2-7
D: -
size: -
V: TRBV28
CDR3: CASTSGRLYEQYF
DNA: TGTGCCAGCACCTCAGGGAGGCTCTACGAGCAGTACTTC

J: TRBJ2-5
D: -
size: -
V: TRBV7-7
CDR3: CASSSGLAGQETQYF
DNA: TGTGCTAGCAGCTCGGGACTGGCGGGGCAAGAGACCCAGTACTTC

J: TRBJ1-1
D: TRBD1
size: -
V: TRBV30
CDR3: CAWSGQGTEAFF
DNA: TGTGCCTGGAGTGGACAGGGCACTGAAGCTTTCTTT

J: TRBJ2-7
D: -
size: -
V: TRBV19
CDR3: CASSMSSASYEQYF
DNA: TGTGCCAGTAGTATGTCTAGCGCATCCTACGAGCAGTACTTC

J: TRBJ2-3
D: -
size: -
V: TRBV28
CDR3: CASSPGGLDTQYF
DNA: TGTGCCAGCAGTCCCGGCGGTCTGGATACGCAGTATTTT

J: TRBJ2-7
D: -
size: -
V: TRBV4-2
CDR3: CASSPKDSTAYEQYF
DNA: TGTGCCAGCAGCCCCAAAGACAGTACGGCCTACGAGCAGTACTTC

J: TRBJ2-7
D: -
size: -
V: TRBV28
CDR3: CASSPGHTGSYEQYF
DNA: TGTGCCAGCAGTCCGGGACACACGGGGTCTTACGAGCAGTACTTC

J: TRBJ2-7
D: TRBD2
size: -
V: TRBV7-4
CDR3: CASSPGLAPRYEQYF
DNA: TGTGCCAGCAGCCCGGGACTAGCGCCCCGCTACGAGCAGTACTTC

J: TRBJ2-1
D: -
size: -
V: TRBV7-6
CDR3: CASSLAARGLYNEQFF
DNA: TGTGCCAGCAGCTTAGCCGCCCGGGGGCTTTACAATGAGCAGTTCTTC

J: TRBJ1-2
D: -
size: -
V: TRBV27
CDR3: CASSPLFEVWAYGYTF
DNA: TGTGCCAGCAGTCCCCTTTTTGAGGTTTGGGCCTATGGCTACACCTTC

J: TRBJ1-3
D: -
size: -
V: TRBV11-2
CDR3: CASSSGQSHSGNTIYF
DNA: TGTGCCAGCAGCTCAGGACAGTCCCACTCTGGAAACACCATATATTTT

J: TRBJ2-2
D: -
size: -
V: TRBV7-2
CDR3: CASSLGEGTGELFF
DNA: TGTGCCAGCAGCTTAGGCGAGGGGACCGGGGAGCTGTTTTTT

J: TRBJ2-7
D: -
size: few
V: TRBV6-5
CDR3: CASSYSLAGSSYEQYF
DNA: TGTGCCAGCAGTTACTCACTGGCGGGGAGCTCCTACGAGCAGTACTTC

J: TRBJ2-2
D: -
size: few
V: TRBV11-2
CDR3: CASSSDQGSGGELFF
DNA: TGTGCCAGCAGCTCAGACCAGGGGTCGGGCGGGGAGCTGTTTTTT

J: TRBJ1-2
D: -
size: few
V: TRBV4-1
CDR3: CASSQGKIGLVFYGYTF
DNA: TGCGCCAGCAGCCAAGGCAAGATAGGTTTGGTGTTTTATGGCTACACCTTC

J: TRBJ2-3
D: -
size: -
V: TRBV6-5
CDR3: CASVSGTDTQYF
DNA: TGTGCCAGCGTTAGCGGCACAGATACGCAGTATTTT

J: TRBJ2-4
D: TRBD2
size: -
V: TRBV5-5
CDR3: CASSLGLAGDLYIQYF
DNA: TGTGCCAGCAGCTTGGGACTAGCGGGAGATTTATACATTCAGTACTTC

J: TRBJ2-5
D: -
size: -
V: TRBV12-3/TRBV12-4
CDR3: CASSGEGQETQYF
DNA: TGTGCCAGCAGCGGAGAGGGGCAAGAGACCCAGTACTTC

J: TRBJ2-3
D: -
size: once
V: TRBV4-2
CDR3: CASSPLSDRESTDTQYF
DNA: TGTGCCAGCAGCCCCCTGTCGGACCGGGAAAGCACAGATACGCAGTATTTT